This TCR beta chain is from a study of vaccination and CD4 T cells after COVID-19. Concerning this clonotype itself: Its antigen is undetermined.

The CDR3 totals 18 residues. CDR1 DFQATT and CDR2 SNEGSKA come from the germline V gene (reference sequence). Trimming took 2 bases from V and 4 from J, leaving 24 bases between them. As to treatment: roughly 11-day PBMC culture with coronavirus spike peptide pools or control peptides (ViraFEST assay). Peptide pools at around 9.6 ug/ml stimulated about 1.8 million PBMCs per well with about 9.1 IU/ml IL-2. Sequence data for DNA of cultured CD4+ T cells were generated by the Oncomine TCR Beta short-read assay. TCRdb ran MiXCR on the PCR reads and lists one entry per CDR3 protein. The data show about 7,100 distinct CDR3 sequences, around three fifths seen once.

Sequencing was performed on CD4+ T cells from blood, cultured in vitro. The V and J genes are TRBV20-1 and TRBJ1-5, with D perhaps matching TRBD1 (6 bases). The source of this sequence is a human donor who had recovered from COVID-19. Here the CDR3 DNA reads TGCAGTGCTAGACCCCGCTATACCGGGACATTAGGTAATCAGCCCCAGCATTTT. Its protein is CSARPRYTGTLGNQPQHF.